The 14 T cell receptor beta chains given below trace back to one sample, sequenced in a study of monozygotic twins with inflammatory bowel disease. TCRdb re-called the 5' RACE reads; every CDR3 protein appears as one record, without DNA. This specimen shows around 150,000 distinct CDR3 sequences; the ten leading clones hold roughly 3%. Sample: blood. Receptor source: a human donor with ulcerative colitis or Crohn's disease, or a healthy co-twin of an affected twin (not recorded which).

The rearrangement joins TRBV27 to TRBJ2-2; as DNA is missing, the TRBD1 call by TCRdb cannot be tested. The CDR3 spans 14 residues. The V gene's germline CDR1 is MNHEY and CDR2 SMNVEV (reference sequence). The CDR3 sequence: CASSWTGSTGELFF.

The rearrangement links TRBV20-1 to TRBJ2-2. Looked up from germline, CDR1 is DFQATT and CDR2 is SNEGSKA (reference sequence). The CDR3 runs 14 residues. CDR3 sequence: CSAEGLSITGELFF.

The CDR3 loop is CSARVEQGAAEQFF. V is TRBV20-1 and J is TRBJ2-1; checking the TCRdb D call of TRBD1 is not possible without DNA. Germline CDR1 reads DFQATT; CDR2 reads SNEGSKA (reference sequence). This CDR3 has 14 amino acids.

V is TRBV5-1 and J is TRBJ2-6; checking the TCRdb D call of TRBD1 is not possible without DNA. The CDR3 loop spans 16 amino acids. In germline, CDR1 is SGHRS, CDR2 YFSETQ. The CDR3 sequence is CASSQLTGGLRNVLTF.

The CDR3 is CASSLGRGGYEQYF. The chain combines TRBV7-2 with TRBJ2-7. In germline, CDR1 is SGHTA, CDR2 FQGNSA. This CDR3 region has 14 residues.

The rearrangement joins TRBV27 to TRBJ2-7. This CDR3 has 14 residues. The germline V gene encodes CDR1 MNHEY and CDR2 SMNVEV (reference sequence). This chain's CDR3 is CASGLAESSYEQYF.

The chain uses TRBV28 and TRBJ1-1; TCRdb outputs TRBD1, but without DNA this stays unchecked. The CDR3 has 17 residues. Germline CDR1 and CDR2: MDHEN and SYDVKM. The CDR3 region is CASSPVGRGPKNTEAFF.

This CDR3 is CASSRESGGKNMQYF. The chain is built from TRBV6-1 and TRBJ2-4; TCRdb calls TRBD2, which cannot be checked without DNA. From germline, CDR1 is MNHNS and CDR2 SASEGT. CDR3 length: 15 residues.

V is TRBV7-2 and J is TRBJ2-1. Germline CDR1 is SGHTA and CDR2 is FQGNSA. CDR3 length equals 16 residues. CDR3 loop: CASSLDGFSSYNEQFF. The full variable domain, completed using reference TRBV7-2 and TRBJ2-1, is GAGVSQSPSNKVTEKGKDVELRCDPISGHTALYWYRQSLGQGLEFLIYFQGNSAPDKSGLPSDRFSAERTGGSVSTLTIQRTQQEDSAVYLCASSLDGFSSYNEQFFGPGTRLTVL.

The chain carries TRBV25-1 and TRBJ2-1. Per the germline V gene, CDR1 is MGHDK and CDR2 is SYGVNS. This CDR3 region has 12 residues. This CDR3 reads CASIGVNGEQFF.

This chain connects TRBV10-3 to TRBJ1-5; TCRdb indicates TRBD1, and absent DNA this call remains unverified. The CDR3 is 15 amino acids. In germline, CDR1 is ENHRY, CDR2 SYGVKD. This chain's CDR3 is CAISERQGGNQPQHF.

The V call is TRBV14, the J call TRBJ1-4; checking the TCRdb D call of TRBD1 is not possible without DNA. CDR1 and CDR2 (germline): SGHDN, FVKESK. The CDR3 has 12 residues. This CDR3 reads CASSQGGARRFF.

The J gene is TRBJ1-2, the V gene TRBV29-1. CDR1 and CDR2 (germline): SQVTM, ANQGSEA. The CDR3 runs 12 residues. The CDR3 region is CSVESHNYGYTF.

This rearrangement joins TRBV12-3 or TRBV12-4 to TRBJ1-2; lacking DNA, the TRBD1 call made by TCRdb goes unchecked. The length of the CDR3 is 13 residues. The CDR3 region is CASSLLDTGIYTF.